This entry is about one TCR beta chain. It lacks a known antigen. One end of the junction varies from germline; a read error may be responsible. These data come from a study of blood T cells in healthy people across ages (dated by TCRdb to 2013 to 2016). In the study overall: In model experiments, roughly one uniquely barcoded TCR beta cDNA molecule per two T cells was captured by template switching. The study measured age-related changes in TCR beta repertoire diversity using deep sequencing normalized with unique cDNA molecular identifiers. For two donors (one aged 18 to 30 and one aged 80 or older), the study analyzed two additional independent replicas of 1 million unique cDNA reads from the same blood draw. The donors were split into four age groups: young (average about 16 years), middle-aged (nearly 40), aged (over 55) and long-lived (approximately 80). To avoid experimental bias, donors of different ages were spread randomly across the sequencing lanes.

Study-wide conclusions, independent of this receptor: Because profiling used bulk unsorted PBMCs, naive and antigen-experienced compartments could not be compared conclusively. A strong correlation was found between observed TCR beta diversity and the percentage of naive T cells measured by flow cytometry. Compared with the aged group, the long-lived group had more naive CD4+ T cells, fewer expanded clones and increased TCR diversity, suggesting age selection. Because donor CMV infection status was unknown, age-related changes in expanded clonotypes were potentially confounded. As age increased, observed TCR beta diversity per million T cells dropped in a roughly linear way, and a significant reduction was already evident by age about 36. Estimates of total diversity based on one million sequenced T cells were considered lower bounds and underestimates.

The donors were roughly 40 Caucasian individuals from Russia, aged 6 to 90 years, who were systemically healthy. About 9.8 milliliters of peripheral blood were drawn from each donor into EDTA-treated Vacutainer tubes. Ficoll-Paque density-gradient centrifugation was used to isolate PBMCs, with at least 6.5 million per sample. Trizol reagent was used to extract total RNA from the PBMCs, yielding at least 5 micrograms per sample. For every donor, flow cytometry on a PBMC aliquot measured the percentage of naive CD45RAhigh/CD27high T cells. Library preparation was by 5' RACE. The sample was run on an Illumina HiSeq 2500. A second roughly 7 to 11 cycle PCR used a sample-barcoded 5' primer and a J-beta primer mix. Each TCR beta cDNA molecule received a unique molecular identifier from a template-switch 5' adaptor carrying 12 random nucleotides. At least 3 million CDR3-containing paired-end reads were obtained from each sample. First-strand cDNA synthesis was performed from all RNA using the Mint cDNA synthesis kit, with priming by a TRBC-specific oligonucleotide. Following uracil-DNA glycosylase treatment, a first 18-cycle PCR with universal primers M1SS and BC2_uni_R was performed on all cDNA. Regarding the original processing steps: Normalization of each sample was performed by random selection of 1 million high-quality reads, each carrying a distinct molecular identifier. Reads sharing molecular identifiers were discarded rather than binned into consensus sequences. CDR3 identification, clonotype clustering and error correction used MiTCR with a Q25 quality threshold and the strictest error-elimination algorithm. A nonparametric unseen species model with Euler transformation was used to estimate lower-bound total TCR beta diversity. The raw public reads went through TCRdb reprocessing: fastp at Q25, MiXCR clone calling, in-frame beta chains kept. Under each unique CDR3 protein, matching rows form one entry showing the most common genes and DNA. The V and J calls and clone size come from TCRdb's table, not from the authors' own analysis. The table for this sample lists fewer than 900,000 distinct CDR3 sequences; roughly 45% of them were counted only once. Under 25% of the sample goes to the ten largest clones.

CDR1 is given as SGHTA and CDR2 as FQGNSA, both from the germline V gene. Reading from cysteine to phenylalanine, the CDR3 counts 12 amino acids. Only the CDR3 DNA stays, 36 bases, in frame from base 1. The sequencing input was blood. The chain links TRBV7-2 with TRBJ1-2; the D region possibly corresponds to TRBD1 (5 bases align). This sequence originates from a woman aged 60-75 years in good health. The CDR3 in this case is CACSLELGGSTF. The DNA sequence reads TGTGCCTGCAGCTTAGAGCTCGGGGGGTCCACCTTC.